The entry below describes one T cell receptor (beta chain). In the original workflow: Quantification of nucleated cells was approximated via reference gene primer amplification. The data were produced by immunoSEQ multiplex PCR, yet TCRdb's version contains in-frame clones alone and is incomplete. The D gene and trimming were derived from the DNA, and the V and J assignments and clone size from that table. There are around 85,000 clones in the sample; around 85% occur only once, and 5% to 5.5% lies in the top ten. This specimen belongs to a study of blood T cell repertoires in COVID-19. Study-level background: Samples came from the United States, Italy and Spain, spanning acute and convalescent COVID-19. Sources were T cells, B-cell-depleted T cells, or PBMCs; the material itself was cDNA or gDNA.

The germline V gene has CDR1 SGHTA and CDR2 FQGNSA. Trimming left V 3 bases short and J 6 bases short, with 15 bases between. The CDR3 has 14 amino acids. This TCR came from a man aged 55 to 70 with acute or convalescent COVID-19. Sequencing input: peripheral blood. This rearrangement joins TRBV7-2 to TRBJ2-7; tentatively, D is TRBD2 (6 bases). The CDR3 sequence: CASSFNRRAVEQYF. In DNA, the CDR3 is TGTGCCAGCAGCTTTAATAGGAGGGCGGTCGAGCAGTACTTC.